What follows describes a single T cell receptor beta chain. The data were obtained in a study of blood T cell repertoires in COVID-19. TCRdb's copy holds only in-frame clones and misses some; the assay was immunoSEQ multiplex PCR. The sample contains approximately 270,000 clones, 80% to 95% of which appear only once. This CDR3 has 13 amino acids. Trimming left V 1 base short and J 3 bases short, with 3 bases between. Per the germline V gene, CDR1 is SGHDN and CDR2 is FVKESK. J is TRBJ1-4 and V is TRBV14; D ambiguous. Sequenced: PBMCs or T cells enriched from blood (not recorded which). This clonotype was obtained from a man aged 40-55 years who had been exposed to COVID-19. Here the CDR3 reads CASSQVANEKLFF. CDR3 DNA sequence: TGTGCCAGCAGCCAAGTAGCTAATGAAAAACTGTTTTTT.